This T cell receptor (beta chain) was sequenced during a study of identical twins. The germline CDR1 and CDR2 sequences are SGHTA and FQGNSA. The CDR3 has 14 amino acids. With 5 bases removed from V and 7 bases from J, the gap between germline ends came to 17 bases. TCRdb re-called the 5' RACE reads through MiXCR, storing one row per CDR3 protein. The data contain hundreds of thousands of distinct CDR3 sequences, approximately 6.1% of them singletons. Study observations and caveats: Alpha sequences that were out-of-frame and twin-shared showed an excess of low generation probability. A cross-sectional statistical analysis, not follow-up of the same donors, supported the conclusions. With monozygotic twins, out-of-frame TCR alpha sharing exceeded what models estimated.

There are many counts of this clonotype. Its antigen remains unidentified. The sequence was obtained from a man younger than 35 in good health. The sequencing input was naive T cells sorted from blood. V is TRBV7-2 and J is TRBJ2-5; D is ambiguous. This CDR3 reads CASSIIPGPGTQYF. CDR3 sequence (DNA): TGTGCCAGCAGCATCATTCCGGGCCCAGGGACCCAGTACTTC. The full variable domain, in which reference TRBV7-2 and TRBJ2-5 provide the parts outside the CDR3, is GAGVSQSPSNKVTEKGKDVELRCDPISGHTALYWYRQSLGQGLEFLIYFQGNSAPDKSGLPSDRFSAERTGGSVSTLTIQRTQQEDSAVYLCASSIIPGPGTQYFGPGTRLLVL.